The clone carrying this TCR beta chain was observed many times. Its antigen remains unknown. This sample is drawn from a study of regulatory T cells in long-lasting Graves disease. Losses at the gene ends were 5 bases for V and 5 bases for J; bases not matched to a gene: 7. Germline V CDR1 and CDR2: SGHAT, FQNNGV. This CDR3 region has 15 residues. The TCR beta library used iRepertoire HTBI primers with Arm-PCR amplification of CDR3. Per the study methods: Samples collectively showed some 65 TRBV and roughly 15 TRBJ segments. TCRdb analysed the multiplex PCR reads with MiXCR anew, one entry per CDR3 protein. TCRdb's processing, not the authors', yielded these V and J calls. The table shows 350,000 to 550,000 distinct CDR3 sequences, with 14% occurring only once. Study conclusions and caveats: Lower TCR diversity was seen in persistent Graves' patients than in newly diagnosed ones.

Indicated time point: newly diagnosed GD, antithyroid drugs for less than 3 months. After RNA was extracted from PBMCs, the TCR library was made from it. These data were also filed under a second study, of T cells in Graves' hyperthyroidism and ophthalmopathy. According to that study: Ophthalmopathy was identified by the model a median roughly six months ahead of onset.

The receptor comes from a woman between 45 and 65 years old with Graves disease. The rearrangement links TRBV11-2 to TRBJ2-1; 9 bases line up with TRBD1. The material sequenced was peripheral blood mononuclear cells (PBMCs), taken at new diagnosis, from a patient treated with antithyroid drugs. The CDR3 DNA follows: TGTGCCAGCAGCCACTGGGACAGGGAAAACAATGAGCAGTTCTTC. Translating it yields CASSHWDRENNEQFF.